This T cell receptor (beta chain) was recovered during a study of blood T cell repertoires in COVID-19. Seattle cases were enrolled at active infection and followed longitudinally. V lost 3 bases and J 5 bases, leaving 10 bases between the germline ends. This CDR3 region has 13 residues. Source study methods: Cell counts per sample came from amplifying reference gene primers. Method: immunoSEQ multiplex PCR; TCRdb's copy keeps in-frame clones and lacks some. D and trimming were read from the DNA, whereas the V and J calls and clone size are those reported in that table. The sample shows a few hundred thousand clones, about 89% of them seen only once.

J is TRBJ1-1 and V is TRBV12-3 or TRBV12-4, with no clear D. Sample: peripheral blood. This receptor was identified in a woman aged 25 to 39 with COVID-19, enrolled during active disease. CDR3 DNA: TGTGCCAGCAGTTTTCGGACGGGGACTGAAGCTTTCTTT. Its translation is CASSFRTGTEAFF.